The text below deals with one T cell receptor beta chain. Its antigen is undetermined. The data are from a study of shared clonotypes between healthy human individuals. The study, taken as a whole, reports: Richness estimates generally favored naive over memory subsets. A few donors had approximately 4.6% of their naive CD4 clonotypes in common.

In the source study's methods: Junction-only sequences without quality scores came from ImmunoSEQ, so filtering differed. Method: immunoSEQ multiplex PCR; TCRdb's copy keeps in-frame clones and lacks some. From that table come the V and J calls and clone size; the DNA was used to work out D and trimming. The repertoire holds about 990,000 clones, with 78% as singletons. The V and J ends lost 0 bases and 0 bases respectively, with 14 bases between them. CDR3 length: 17 residues. Per the germline V gene, CDR1 is SGHNT and CDR2 is YYREEE (reference sequence). This receptor was identified in a man between 18 and 29 years old in good health. Some clones in this sample may be carry-over from other donors' samples. The rearrangement links TRBV5-4 to TRBJ2-3, with D maybe TRBD2 (6 bases). Material for sequencing was memory CD4+ T cells from PBMCs. The subset denotes: CD45RA-negative fraction. CDR3 loop: CASSLAGLAPSTDTQYF. The CDR3 DNA reads TGTGCCAGCAGCTTGGCCGGGCTAGCGCCTAGCACAGATACGCAGTATTTT. Filled out from reference TRBV5-4 and TRBJ2-3, the complete variable domain reads ETGVTQSPTHLIKTRGQQVTLRCSSQSGHNTVSWYQQALGQGPQFIFQYYREEENGRGNFPPRFSGLQFPNYSSELNVNALELDDSALYLCASSLAGLAPSTDTQYFGPGTRLTVL.